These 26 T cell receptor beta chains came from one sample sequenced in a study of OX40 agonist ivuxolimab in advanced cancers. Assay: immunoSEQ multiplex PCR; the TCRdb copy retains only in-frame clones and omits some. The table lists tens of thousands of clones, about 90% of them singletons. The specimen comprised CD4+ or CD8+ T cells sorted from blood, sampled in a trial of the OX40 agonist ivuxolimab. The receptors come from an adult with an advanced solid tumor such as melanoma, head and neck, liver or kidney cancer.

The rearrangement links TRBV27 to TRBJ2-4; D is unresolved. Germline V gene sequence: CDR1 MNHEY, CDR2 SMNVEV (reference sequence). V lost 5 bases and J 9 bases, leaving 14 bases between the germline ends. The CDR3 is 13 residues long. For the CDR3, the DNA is TGTGCCAGCAGTATGACAAGGCCTGGCATTCAGTACTTC. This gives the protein CASSMTRPGIQYF.

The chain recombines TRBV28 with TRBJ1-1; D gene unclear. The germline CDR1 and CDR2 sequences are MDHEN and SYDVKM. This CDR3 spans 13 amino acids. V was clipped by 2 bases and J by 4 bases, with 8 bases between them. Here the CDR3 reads CASSLAGSTEAFF. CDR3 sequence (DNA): TGTGCCAGCAGTTTAGCGGGTTCCACTGAAGCTTTCTTT. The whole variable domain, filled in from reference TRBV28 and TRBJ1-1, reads DVKVTQSSRYLVKRTGEKVFLECVQDMDHENMFWYRQDPGLGLRLIYFSYDVKMKEKGDIPEGYSVSREKKERFSLILESASTNQTSMYLCASSLAGSTEAFFGQGTRLTVV.

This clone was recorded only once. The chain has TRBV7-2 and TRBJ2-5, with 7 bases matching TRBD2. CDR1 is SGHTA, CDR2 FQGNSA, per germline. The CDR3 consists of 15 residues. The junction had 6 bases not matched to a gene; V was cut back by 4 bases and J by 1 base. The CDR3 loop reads CASSSVTSVQETQYF. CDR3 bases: TGTGCCAGCAGCTCAGTAACTAGCGTCCAAGAGACCCAGTACTTC.

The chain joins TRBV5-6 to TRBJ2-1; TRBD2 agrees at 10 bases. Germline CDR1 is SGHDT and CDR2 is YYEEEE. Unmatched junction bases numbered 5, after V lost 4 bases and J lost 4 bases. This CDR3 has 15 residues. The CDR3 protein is CASSQGLATYNEQFF. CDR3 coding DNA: TGTGCCAGCAGCCAGGGACTAGCGACGTACAATGAGCAGTTCTTC.

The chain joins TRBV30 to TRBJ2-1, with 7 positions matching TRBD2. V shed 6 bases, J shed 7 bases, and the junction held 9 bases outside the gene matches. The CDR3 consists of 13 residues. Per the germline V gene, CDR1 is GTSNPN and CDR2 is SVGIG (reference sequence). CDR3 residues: CACLADHRNEQFF. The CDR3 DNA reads TGTGCCTGCCTAGCGGACCACCGGAATGAGCAGTTCTTC.

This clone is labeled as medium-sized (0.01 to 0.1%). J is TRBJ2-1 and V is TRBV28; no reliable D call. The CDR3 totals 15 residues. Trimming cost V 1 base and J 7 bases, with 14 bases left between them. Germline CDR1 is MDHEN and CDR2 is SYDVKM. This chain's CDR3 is CASSLFRALHNEQFF. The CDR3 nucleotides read TGTGCCAGCAGTTTATTCCGGGCCCTCCATAATGAGCAGTTCTTC.

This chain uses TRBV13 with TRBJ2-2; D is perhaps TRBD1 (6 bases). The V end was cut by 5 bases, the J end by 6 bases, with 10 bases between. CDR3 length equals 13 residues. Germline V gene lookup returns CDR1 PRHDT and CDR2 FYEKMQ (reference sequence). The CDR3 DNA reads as TGTGCCAGCAGCCCTACAGGGCCCGGGGAGCTGTTTTTT. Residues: CASSPTGPGELFF.

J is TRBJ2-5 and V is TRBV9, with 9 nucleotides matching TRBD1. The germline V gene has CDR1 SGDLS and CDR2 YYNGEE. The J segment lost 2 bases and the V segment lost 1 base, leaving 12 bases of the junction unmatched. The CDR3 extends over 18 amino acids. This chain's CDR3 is CASSVPDRGNEGQETQYF. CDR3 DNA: TGTGCCAGCAGCGTACCGGACAGGGGAAATGAAGGACAAGAGACCCAGTACTTC. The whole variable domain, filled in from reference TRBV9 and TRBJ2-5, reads DSGVTQTPKHLITATGQRVTLRCSPRSGDLSVYWYQQSLDQGLQFLIQYYNGEERAKGNILERFSAQQFPDLHSELNLSSLELGDSALYFCASSVPDRGNEGQETQYFGPGTRLLVL.

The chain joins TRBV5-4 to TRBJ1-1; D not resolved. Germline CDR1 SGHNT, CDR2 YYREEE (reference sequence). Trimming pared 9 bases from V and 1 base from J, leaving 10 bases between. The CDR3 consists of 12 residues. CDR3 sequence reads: CATSAGNTEAFF. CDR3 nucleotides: TGTGCCACCTCGGCCGGGAACACTGAAGCTTTCTTT. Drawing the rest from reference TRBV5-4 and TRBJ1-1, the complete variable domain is ETGVTQSPTHLIKTRGQQVTLRCSSQSGHNTVSWYQQALGQGPQFIFQYYREEENGRGNFPPRFSGLQFPNYSSELNVNALELDDSALYLCATSAGNTEAFFGQGTRLTVV.

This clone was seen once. CDR3 in DNA: TGTGCCAGTAGTATGGGACTAGCGGGAGGCGGATATGAGCAGTTCTTC. Amino acid sequence: CASSMGLAGGGYEQFF. The rearrangement joins TRBV19 to TRBJ2-1; TRBD2 matches at 15 bases. The ends lost 3 bases at V and 8 bases at J; junction bases unmatched: 5. Germline V CDR1 and CDR2: LNHDA, SQIVND (reference sequence). This CDR3 is 16 amino acids long. The entire variable domain, with the rest obtained from reference TRBV19 and TRBJ2-1, is as follows: DGGITQSPKYLFRKEGQNVTLSCEQNLNHDAMYWYRQDPGQGLRLIYYSQIVNDFQKGDIAEGYSVSREKKESFPLTVTSAQKNPTAFYLCASSMGLAGGGYEQFFGPGTRLTVL.

DNA of the CDR3: TGCGCCAGCAGCTTGGATTTGACGGCCTCCTCCACTGAAGCTTTCTTT. It encodes CASSLDLTASSTEAFF. The chain combines TRBV5-1 with TRBJ1-1; D not certain. CDR3 length: 16 amino acids. Per germline, CDR1 SGHRS and CDR2 YFSETQ. V gave up 0 bases and J gave up 4 bases, with 16 bases separating them.

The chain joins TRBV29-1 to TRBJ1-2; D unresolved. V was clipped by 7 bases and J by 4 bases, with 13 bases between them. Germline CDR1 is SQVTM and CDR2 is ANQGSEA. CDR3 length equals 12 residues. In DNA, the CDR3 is TGCAGCGCCGAGGAAGGTCCCTATGGCTACACCTTC. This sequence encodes CSAEEGPYGYTF.

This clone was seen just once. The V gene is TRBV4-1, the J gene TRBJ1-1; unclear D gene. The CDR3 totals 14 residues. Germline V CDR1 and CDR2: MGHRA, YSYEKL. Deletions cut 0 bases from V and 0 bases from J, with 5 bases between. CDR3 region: CASSQELVNTEAFF. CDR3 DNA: TGCGCCAGCAGCCAAGAATTAGTGAACACTGAAGCTTTCTTT.

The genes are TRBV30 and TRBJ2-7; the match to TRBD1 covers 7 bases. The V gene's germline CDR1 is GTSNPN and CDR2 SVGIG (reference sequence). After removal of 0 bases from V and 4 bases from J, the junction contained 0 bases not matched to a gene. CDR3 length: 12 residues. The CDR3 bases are TGTGCCTGGAGTGTACAGGGGTACGAGCAGTACTTC. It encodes CAWSVQGYEQYF.

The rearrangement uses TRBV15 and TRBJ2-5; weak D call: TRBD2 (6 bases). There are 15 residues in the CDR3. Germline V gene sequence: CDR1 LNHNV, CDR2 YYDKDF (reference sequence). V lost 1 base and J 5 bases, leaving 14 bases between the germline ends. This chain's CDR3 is CATSRVGSGGETQYF. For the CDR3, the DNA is TGTGCCACCAGCAGAGTGGGAAGCGGAGGGGAGACCCAGTACTTC.

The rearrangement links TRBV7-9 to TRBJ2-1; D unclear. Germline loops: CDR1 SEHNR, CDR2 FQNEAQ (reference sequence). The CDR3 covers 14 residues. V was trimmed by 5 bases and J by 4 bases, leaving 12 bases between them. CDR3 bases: TGTGCCAGCAGCCCCTCCGCAACATACAATGAGCAGTTCTTC. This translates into CASSPSATYNEQFF. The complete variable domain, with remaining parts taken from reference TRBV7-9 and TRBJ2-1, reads DTGVSQNPRHKITKRGQNVTFRCDPISEHNRLYWYRQTLGQGPEFLTYFQNEAQLEKSRLLSDRFSAERPKGSFSTLEIQRTEQGDSAMYLCASSPSATYNEQFFGPGTRLTVL.

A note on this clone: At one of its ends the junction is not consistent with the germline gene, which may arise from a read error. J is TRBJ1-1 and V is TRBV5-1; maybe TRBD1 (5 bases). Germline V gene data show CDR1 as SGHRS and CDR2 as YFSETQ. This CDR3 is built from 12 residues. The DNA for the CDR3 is TGCGCCAGCAGCTTGGTAGGGACTGAGGCTTTCTTT. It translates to CASSLVGTEAFF.

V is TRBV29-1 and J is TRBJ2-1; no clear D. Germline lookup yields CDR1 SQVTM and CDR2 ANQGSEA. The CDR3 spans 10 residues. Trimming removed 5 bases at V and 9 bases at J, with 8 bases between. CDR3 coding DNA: TGCAGCGTTAGGTTGGTTGAGCAGTTCTTC. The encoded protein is CSVRLVEQFF.

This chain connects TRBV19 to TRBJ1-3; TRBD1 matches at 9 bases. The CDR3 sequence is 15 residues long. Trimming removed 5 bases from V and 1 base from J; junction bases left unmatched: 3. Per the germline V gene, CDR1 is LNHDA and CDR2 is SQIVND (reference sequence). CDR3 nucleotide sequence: TGTGCCAGTAGTGCGACAGGGGGGTCTGGAAACACCATATATTTT. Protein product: CASSATGGSGNTIYF.

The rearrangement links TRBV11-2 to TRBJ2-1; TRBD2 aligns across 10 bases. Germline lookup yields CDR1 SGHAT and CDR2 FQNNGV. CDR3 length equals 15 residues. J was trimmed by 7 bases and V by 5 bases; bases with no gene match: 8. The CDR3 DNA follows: TGTGCCAGCAGCCAGCTAGCGGGAGTTCTGAATGAGCAGTTCTTC. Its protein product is CASSQLAGVLNEQFF.

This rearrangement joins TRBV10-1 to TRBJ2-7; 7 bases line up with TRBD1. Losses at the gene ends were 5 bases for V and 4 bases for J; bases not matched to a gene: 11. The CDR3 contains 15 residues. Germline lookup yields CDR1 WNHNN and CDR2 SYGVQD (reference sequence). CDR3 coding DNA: TGCGCCAGCAGTACCTACGGGCGACAGGGTTACGAGCAGTACGTC. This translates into CASSTYGRQGYEQYV.

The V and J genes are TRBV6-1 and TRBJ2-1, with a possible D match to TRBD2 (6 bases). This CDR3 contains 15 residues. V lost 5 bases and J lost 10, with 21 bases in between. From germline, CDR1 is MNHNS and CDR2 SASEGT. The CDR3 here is CASSKTGTAGGEQFF. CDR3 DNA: TGTGCCAGCAGTAAAACCGGGACGGCCGGAGGGGAGCAGTTCTTC.

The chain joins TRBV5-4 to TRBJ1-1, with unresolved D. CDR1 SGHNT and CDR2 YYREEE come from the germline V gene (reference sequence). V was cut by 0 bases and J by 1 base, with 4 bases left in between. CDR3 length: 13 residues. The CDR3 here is CASSLEGNTEAFF. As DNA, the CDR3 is TGTGCCAGCAGCTTGGAGGGGAACACTGAAGCTTTCTTT. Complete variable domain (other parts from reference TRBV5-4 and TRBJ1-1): ETGVTQSPTHLIKTRGQQVTLRCSSQSGHNTVSWYQQALGQGPQFIFQYYREEENGRGNFPPRFSGLQFPNYSSELNVNALELDDSALYLCASSLEGNTEAFFGQGTRLTVV.

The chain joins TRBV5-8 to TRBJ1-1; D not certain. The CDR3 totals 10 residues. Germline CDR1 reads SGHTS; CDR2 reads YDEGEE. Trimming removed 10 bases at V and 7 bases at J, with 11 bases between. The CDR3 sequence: CAGTWREAFF. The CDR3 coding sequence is TGTGCCGGCACCTGGCGTGAAGCTTTCTTT. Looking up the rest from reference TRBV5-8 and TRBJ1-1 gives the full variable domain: EAGVTQSPTHLIKTRGQQATLRCSPISGHTSVYWYQQALGLGLQFLLWYDEGEERNRGNFPPRFSGRQFPNYSSELNVNALELEDSALYLCAGTWREAFFGQGTRLTVV.

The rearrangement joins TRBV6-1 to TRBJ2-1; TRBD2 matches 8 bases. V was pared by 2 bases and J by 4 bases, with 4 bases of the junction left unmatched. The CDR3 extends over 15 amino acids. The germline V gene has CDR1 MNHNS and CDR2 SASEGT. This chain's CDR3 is CASSEKASGYNEQFF. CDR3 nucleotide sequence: TGTGCCAGCAGTGAAAAGGCTAGCGGGTACAATGAGCAGTTCTTC.

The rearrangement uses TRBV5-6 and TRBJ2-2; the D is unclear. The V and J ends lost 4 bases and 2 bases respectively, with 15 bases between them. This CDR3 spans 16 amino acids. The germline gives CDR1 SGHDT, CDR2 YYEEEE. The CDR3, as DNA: TGTGCCAGCAGCCCCTGGAGTGGATTAAACACCGGGGAGCTGTTTTTT. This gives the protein CASSPWSGLNTGELFF.